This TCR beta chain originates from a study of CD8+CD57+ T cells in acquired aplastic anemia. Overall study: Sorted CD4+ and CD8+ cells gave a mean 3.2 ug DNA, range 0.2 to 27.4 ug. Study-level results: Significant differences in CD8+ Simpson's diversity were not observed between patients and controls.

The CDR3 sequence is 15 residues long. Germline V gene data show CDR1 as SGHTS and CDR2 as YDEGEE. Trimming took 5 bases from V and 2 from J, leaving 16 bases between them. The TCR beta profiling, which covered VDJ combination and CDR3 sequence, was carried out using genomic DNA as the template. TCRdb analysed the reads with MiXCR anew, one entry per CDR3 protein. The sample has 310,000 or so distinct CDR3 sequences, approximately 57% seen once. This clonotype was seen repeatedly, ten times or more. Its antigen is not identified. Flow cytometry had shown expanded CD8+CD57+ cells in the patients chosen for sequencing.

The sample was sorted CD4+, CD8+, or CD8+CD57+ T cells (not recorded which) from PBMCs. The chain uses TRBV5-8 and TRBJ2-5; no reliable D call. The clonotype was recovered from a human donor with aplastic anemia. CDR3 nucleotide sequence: TGTGCCAGCAGAAAAGGAAACGGGCTACAAGAGACCCAGTACTTC. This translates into CASRKGNGLQETQYF. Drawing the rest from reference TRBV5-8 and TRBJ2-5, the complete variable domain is EAGVTQSPTHLIKTRGQQATLRCSPISGHTSVYWYQQALGLGLQFLLWYDEGEERNRGNFPPRFSGRQFPNYSSELNVNALELEDSALYLCASRKGNGLQETQYFGPGTRLLVL.